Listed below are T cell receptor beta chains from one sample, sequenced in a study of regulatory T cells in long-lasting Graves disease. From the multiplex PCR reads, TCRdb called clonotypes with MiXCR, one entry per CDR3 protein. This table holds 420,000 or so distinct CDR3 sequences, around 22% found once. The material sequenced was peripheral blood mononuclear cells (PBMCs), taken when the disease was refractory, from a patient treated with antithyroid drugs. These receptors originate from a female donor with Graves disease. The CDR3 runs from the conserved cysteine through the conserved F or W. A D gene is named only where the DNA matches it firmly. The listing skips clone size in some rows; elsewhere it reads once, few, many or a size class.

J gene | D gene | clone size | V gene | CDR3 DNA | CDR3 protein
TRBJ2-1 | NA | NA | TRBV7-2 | TGTGCCAGCAGCTTAGCAAGCGGAAGCTCCTACAATGAGCAGTTCTTC | CASSLASGSSYNEQFF
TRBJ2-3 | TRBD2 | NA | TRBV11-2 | TGTGCCAGCAGCTTCCCTTTGGCGGGAGGGTTCACAGATACGCAGTATTTT | CASSFPLAGGFTDTQYF
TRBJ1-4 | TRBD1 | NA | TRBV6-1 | TGTGCCAGCAGTGAACTCCAGGGGGCTAGTGAAAAACTGTTTTTT | CASSELQGASEKLFF
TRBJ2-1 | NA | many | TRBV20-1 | TGCAGTGCTAGTGAATCCTACAATGAGCAGTTCTTC | CSASESYNEQFF
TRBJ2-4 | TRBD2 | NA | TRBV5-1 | TGCGCCAGCAGCGGTGGGCTAGCGGGAGGGCCCGGAAACATTCAGTACTTC | CASSGGLAGGPGNIQYF
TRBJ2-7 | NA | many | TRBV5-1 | TGCGCCAGCAGCTTGGGGGCCGAGCAGTACTTC | CASSLGAEQYF
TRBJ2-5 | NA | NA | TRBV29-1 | TGCAGCGTAGACCTATCGGGGGAGACCCAGTACTTC | CSVDLSGETQYF
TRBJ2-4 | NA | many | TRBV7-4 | TGTGCCAGCATCACTAAGAGAAGGATAGCCAAAAACATTCAGTACTTC | CASITKRRIAKNIQYF
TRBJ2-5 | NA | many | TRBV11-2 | TGTGCCAGCAGCCGAACCTCGAGCCAAGAGACCCAGTACTTC | CASSRTSSQETQYF
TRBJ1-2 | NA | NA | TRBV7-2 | TGTGCCAGCAGCCGAGGACTCATGAGCGGCCAATCGGATGGCTACACCTTC | CASSRGLMSGQSDGYTF
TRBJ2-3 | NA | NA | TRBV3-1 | TGTGCCAGCAGCCATGGTAATACGCAGTATTTT | CASSHGNTQYF
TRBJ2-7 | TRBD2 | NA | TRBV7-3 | TGTGCCAGCAGCTTAGCGGCGGGAGGGCCCTCGTCCGTAGAGCAGTACTTC | CASSLAAGGPSSVEQYF
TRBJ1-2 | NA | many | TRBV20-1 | TGCAGTGCGCAGAGGTCAGGGAACGAGGGCTACACCTTC | CSAQRSGNEGYTF
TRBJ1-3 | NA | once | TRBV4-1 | TGCGCCAGCAGCCAATCAGGGGCGGGAAACACCATATATTTT | CASSQSGAGNTIYF
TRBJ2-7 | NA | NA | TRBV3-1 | TGTGCCAGCAGCCACACTCGGGGCGAGCAGTACTTC | CASSHTRGEQYF
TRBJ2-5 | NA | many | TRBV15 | TGTGCCACCAGCAGACGTGGGCTAGGGGGAACCCAAGAGACCCAGTACTTC | CATSRRGLGGTQETQYF
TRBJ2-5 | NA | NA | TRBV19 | TGTGCCAGTAGTGGAGGGACACCCGCTAGCGTCCAAGAGACCCAGTACTTC | CASSGGTPASVQETQYF
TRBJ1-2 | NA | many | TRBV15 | TGTGCCACCAGCAGAGATCCAGGGGCAAACTATGGCTACACCTTC | CATSRDPGANYGYTF
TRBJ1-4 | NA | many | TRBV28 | TGTGCCAGCAGTTTATGGCCGGACAATGAAAAACTGTTTTTT | CASSLWPDNEKLFF
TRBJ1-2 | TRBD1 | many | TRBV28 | TGTGCCAGCAGTTCCAGGACAGGGGTTGGGTTGCTCTATGGCTACACCTTC | CASSSRTGVGLLYGYTF
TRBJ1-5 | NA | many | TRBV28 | TGTGCCAGCATCAAGGGGGTAACCCAGCATTTT | CASIKGVTQHF
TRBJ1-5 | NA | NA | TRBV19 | TGTGCCAGTAAAAGGGGCACAGGAAATAATCAGCCCCAGCATTTT | CASKRGTGNNQPQHF
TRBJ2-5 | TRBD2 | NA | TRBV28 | TGTGCCAGCAGCTTAGGACTAGCGGGAGCCCCCGTACAAGAGACCCAGTACTTC | CASSLGLAGAPVQETQYF
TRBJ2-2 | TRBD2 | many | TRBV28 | TGTGCCAGCACTCATTTAGCGGGACTCGACACCGGGGAGCTGTTTTTT | CASTHLAGLDTGELFF
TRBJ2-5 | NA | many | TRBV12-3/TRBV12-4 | TGTGCCAGCAGTTTTTATGCCGAACAAGAGACCCAGTACTTC | CASSFYAEQETQYF
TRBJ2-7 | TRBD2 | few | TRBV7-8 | TGTGCCAGCAGCCTCTACGCGGGAGGGCGAGGCGAGCAGTACTTC | CASSLYAGGRGEQYF
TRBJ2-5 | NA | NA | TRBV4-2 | TGTGCCAGCAGCCAAGATGGTACCACTGGTCAAGAGACCCAGTACTTC | CASSQDGTTGQETQYF
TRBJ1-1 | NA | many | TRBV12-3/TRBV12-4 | TGTGCCAGCAGTTTCGGGGGGAACACTGAAGCTTTCTTT | CASSFGGNTEAFF
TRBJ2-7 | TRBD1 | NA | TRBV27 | TGTGCCAGCAGTAACCCGACAGGGGCTCTCCCGGGGGAGCAGTACTTC | CASSNPTGALPGEQYF
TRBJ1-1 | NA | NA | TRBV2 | TGTGCCAGCAGGGCGGTCACTGAAGCTTTCTTT | CASRAVTEAFF
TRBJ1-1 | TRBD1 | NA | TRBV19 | TGTGCCAGTAAGCTCGGGACAGAAGGGGCGAACACTGAAGCTTTCTTT | CASKLGTEGANTEAFF
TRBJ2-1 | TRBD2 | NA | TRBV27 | TGTGCCAGCAGTGCACTAGCGGGAGTAGCGGATGAGCAGTTCTTC | CASSALAGVADEQFF
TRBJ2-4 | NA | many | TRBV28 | TGTGCCAGCAGTTTCATGGCGGGACGGAGCAAAAACATTCAGTACTTC | CASSFMAGRSKNIQYF
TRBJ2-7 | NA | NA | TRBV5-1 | TGCGCCAGCAGCACGCACGGTCGCGAGCAGTACTTC | CASSTHGREQYF
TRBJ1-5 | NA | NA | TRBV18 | TGTGCCAGCACACGGGAGGTCAATCAGCCCCAGCATTTT | CASTREVNQPQHF
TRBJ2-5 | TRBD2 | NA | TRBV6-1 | TGTGCCAGCACAGTTAGCGGGAGCTCACAAGAGACCCAGTACTTC | CASTVSGSSQETQYF
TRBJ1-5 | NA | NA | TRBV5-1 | TGCGCCAGCAGCCTCGCAGGGGCCCGCAATCAGCCCCAGCATTTT | CASSLAGARNQPQHF
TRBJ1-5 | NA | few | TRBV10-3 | TGTGCCATCAGTGAGGGGACGGTAAATCAGCCCCAGCATTTT | CAISEGTVNQPQHF
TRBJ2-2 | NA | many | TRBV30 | TGTGCCTGGAGTCGGCAGGGGACCGGGGAGCTGTTTTTT | CAWSRQGTGELFF
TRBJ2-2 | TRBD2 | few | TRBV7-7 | TGTGCTAGCAGCTTAGCACTAGCGGGCGGGGAGCTGTTTTTT | CASSLALAGGELFF
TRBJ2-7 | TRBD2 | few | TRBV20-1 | TGCAGTGCTAGGGGACTAGCGGGAGTCCCCTCTGGCGAGCAGTACTTC | CSARGLAGVPSGEQYF
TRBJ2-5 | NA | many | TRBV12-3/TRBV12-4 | TGTGCCAGCAGTCCCAGAGTAGCGGGGCGGACAGGGACCCAGTACTTC | CASSPRVAGRTGTQYF
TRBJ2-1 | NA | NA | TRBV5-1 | TGCGCCAGCAGCTCCAGTTACAATGAGCAGCTCTTC | CASSSSYNEQLF
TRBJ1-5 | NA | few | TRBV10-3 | TGTGCCATCAGTGACCAGGTCGGCAATCAGCCCCAGCATTTT | CAISDQVGNQPQHF
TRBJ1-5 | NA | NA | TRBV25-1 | TGTGCCAGCAGCCCGGGCGTGGGCTGGGTTAGCAATCAGCCCCAGCATTTT | CASSPGVGWVSNQPQHF
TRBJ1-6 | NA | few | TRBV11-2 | TGTGCCAGCAGCTTAGGCGGCAGGACTTATTCACCCCTCCACTTT | CASSLGGRTYSPLHF
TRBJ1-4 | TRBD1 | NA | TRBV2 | TGTGCCAGCAGCCCGACAGGGTCATTTGAAAAACTGTTTTTT | CASSPTGSFEKLFF